Below, 28 T cell receptor beta chains from the same sample are listed, as sequenced in a study of T-cell reconstitution after alpha-beta-depleted transplantation in children. Unique molecular identifiers were used to barcode this TCRbeta library. From the PCR reads, TCRdb called clonotypes with MiXCR, one entry per CDR3 protein. The repertoire holds around 600,000 distinct CDR3 sequences, with 8% to 11% as singletons. Sequenced here: PBMCs from the stem cell graft donor, sampled from the stem cell graft. These receptors were obtained from a human donor who donated a stem cell graft to a child with acute myeloid leukemia.

This clonotype occurred many times. The J gene is TRBJ2-1, the V gene TRBV4-3; TRBD2 aligns across 9 bases. V dropped 0 bases and J dropped 7; count of bases not matched to a gene: 10. Looked up from germline, CDR1 is LGHNA and CDR2 is YSLEER. This CDR3 contains 17 residues. CDR3 DNA: TGCGCCAGCAGCCAAGATGAAGGCGGGAGGGCCGAAAATGAGCAGTTCTTC. It encodes CASSQDEGGRAENEQFF.

This clonotype was recorded many times. The rearrangement joins TRBV7-9 to TRBJ2-4; TRBD2 matches 9 bases. V gave up 3 bases and J gave up 15 bases; unmatched junction bases: 6. CDR1 SEHNR and CDR2 FQNEAQ come from the germline V gene (reference sequence). This CDR3 has 12 amino acids. CDR3 nucleotides: TGTGCCAGCAGCTTGGGACTAGCATTTTGGTACTTC. Translated: CASSLGLAFWYF.

This chain links TRBV6-5 with TRBJ1-5; 7 bases agree with TRBD1. CDR3 size: 16 residues. The germline CDR1 and CDR2 sequences are MNHEY and SVGAGI. V shed 2 bases and J 0 bases; nucleotides not matched to a gene: 4. CDR3: CASSYAGDSSNQPQHF. CDR3 nucleotide sequence: TGTGCCAGCAGTTACGCCGGGGACAGTAGCAATCAGCCCCAGCATTTT.

The V and J genes are TRBV4-2 and TRBJ1-4; D not resolved. In germline, CDR1 is LGHNA, CDR2 YNFKEQ. The CDR3 spans 15 residues. Between the trimmed V and J ends, which lost 3 bases and 0 bases, there was a span of 8 bases. CDR3 nucleotides: TGTGCCAGCAGCCAGGACGGGGCAACTAATGAAAAACTGTTTTTT. This codes for CASSQDGATNEKLFF.

The V call is TRBV7-6, the J call TRBJ1-4; D is uncertain. CDR1 and CDR2 from the germline V gene are SGHVS and FNYEAQ. V dropped 2 bases and J dropped 5 bases, with 6 bases sitting between them. CDR3 length: 13 amino acids. The CDR3 is CASSLTTNEKLFF. For the CDR3, the DNA is TGTGCCAGCAGCTTAACGACAAATGAAAAACTGTTTTTT.

This clonotype was observed at least ten times. This rearrangement joins TRBV29-1 to TRBJ1-2; tentative D call: TRBD1 (5 bases). V shed 5 bases and J shed 3 bases, with 16 bases lying between them. Germline-derived CDR1 and CDR2 are SQVTM and ANQGSEA. This CDR3 has 14 amino acids. CDR3 sequence (DNA): TGCAGCGTTTGGGGGGGAAGAATGGACTATGGCTACACCTTC. Encoded protein: CSVWGGRMDYGYTF.

Here the CDR3 DNA reads TGCAGCGCTATTGAAACAGCAGATACGCAGTATTTT. It codes for CSAIETADTQYF. The rearrangement joins TRBV29-1 to TRBJ2-3, with no clear D. V lost 7 bases to trimming and J lost 4 bases, with 12 bases between them. Germline CDR1 SQVTM, CDR2 ANQGSEA. This CDR3 comprises 12 residues.

This clonotype was observed many times. The chain recombines TRBV6-1 with TRBJ2-1; 8 nucleotides line up with TRBD2. The CDR3 loop spans 15 amino acids. Germline CDR1 MNHNS, CDR2 SASEGT. The trim removed 6 bases at V and 6 bases at J, leaving 10 bases unmatched. The CDR3 coding sequence is TGTGCCAGCAGGGCGGGAGGCGGTACTATCAATGAGCAGTTCTTC. This sequence encodes CASRAGGGTINEQFF.

This clonotype was picked up a small number of times. V is TRBV5-4 and J is TRBJ2-5; TRBD1 matches at 8 bases. CDR3 size: 17 residues. V trimming: 3 bases; J trimming: 5 bases; junction bases outside the gene matches: 15. Looked up from germline, CDR1 is SGHNT and CDR2 is YYREEE (reference sequence). The CDR3 is CASSWGTGLHLGETQYF. CDR3 DNA: TGTGCCAGCAGCTGGGGGACAGGTCTTCACCTAGGGGAGACCCAGTACTTC. The entire variable domain, with the rest obtained from reference TRBV5-4 and TRBJ2-5, is as follows: ETGVTQSPTHLIKTRGQQVTLRCSSQSGHNTVSWYQQALGQGPQFIFQYYREEENGRGNFPPRFSGLQFPNYSSELNVNALELDDSALYLCASSWGTGLHLGETQYFGPGTRLLVL.

V is TRBV7-3 and J is TRBJ1-5; D is perhaps TRBD1 (5 bases). Trimming removed 2 bases at V and 4 bases at J, with 18 bases between. The CDR3 length is 17 residues. CDR1 SGHTA and CDR2 FQGTGA come from the germline V gene. CDR3 region: CASSLESVVGGNQPQHF. CDR3 coding DNA: TGTGCCAGCAGCTTAGAGTCAGTCGTGGGGGGGAATCAGCCCCAGCATTTT.

This clonotype was recorded many times. V and J are TRBV27 and TRBJ1-1, with a possible D match to TRBD1 (5 bases). V lost 2 bases and J 8 bases, leaving 9 bases between the germline ends. Germline V gene lookup returns CDR1 MNHEY and CDR2 SMNVEV (reference sequence). CDR3 length equals 12 residues. CDR3 amino acids: CASSLIGGEAFF. CDR3 coding DNA: TGTGCCAGCAGTTTAATTGGGGGGGAAGCTTTCTTT.

This clonotype was seen only a few times. This sequence joins TRBV5-1 and TRBJ2-7; 9 bases are a match to TRBD1. Germline loops: CDR1 SGHRS, CDR2 YFSETQ. The ends lost 3 bases at V and 12 bases at J; junction bases unmatched: 4. The CDR3 totals 11 residues. The CDR3 DNA reads TGCGCCAGCAGCTCGGACAGGGGCGCGTACTTC. The encoded protein is CASSSDRGAYF.

This clonotype was recorded at least ten times. The chain recombines TRBV13 with TRBJ2-3; D could derive from TRBD1 or TRBD2 (5 bases each). Germline V gene data show CDR1 as PRHDT and CDR2 as FYEKMQ (reference sequence). This CDR3 is 15 amino acids long. Trimming took off 4 bases at V and 3 bases at J, with 14 bases between the two ends. CDR3 loop: CASSSRGDRTDTQYF. The CDR3 nucleotides read TGTGCCAGCAGCTCAAGGGGAGATCGGACAGATACGCAGTATTTT.

V usage is TRBV11-2 and J usage is TRBJ2-7; 12 bases align to TRBD2. Trimming took 3 bases from V and 6 from J; bases not matched to a gene: 18. Looked up from germline, CDR1 is SGHAT and CDR2 is FQNNGV. The CDR3 totals 19 residues. CDR3 nucleotide sequence: TGTGCCAGCAGCTTCGAGCAAAAGACTAGCGGGAGTAAGGCGCGCGAGCAGTACTTC. Protein: CASSFEQKTSGSKAREQYF.

In DNA form, the CDR3 reads TGCAGCGTCAGCGGCCAGGGAAGTGGCTACACCTTC. Its protein product is CSVSGQGSGYTF. The J gene is TRBJ1-2, the V gene TRBV29-1; D is possibly TRBD1 (5 bases). Germline V gene sequence: CDR1 SQVTM, CDR2 ANQGSEA. This CDR3 region has 12 residues. Trimming removed 6 bases from V and 7 bases from J, with 15 bases in between.

The J gene is TRBJ1-4, the V gene TRBV9; D uncertain. Germline lookup yields CDR1 SGDLS and CDR2 YYNGEE. Trimming stripped 4 bases from V and 8 bases from J, with 15 bases between. The CDR3 spans 14 residues. CDR3: CASSTRPSREKLFF. CDR3 DNA: TGTGCCAGCAGCACTCGTCCTTCTAGGGAAAAACTGTTTTTT.

This clonotype was found many times. This rearrangement joins TRBV20-1 to TRBJ2-7; tentative D call: TRBD1 (6 bases). This CDR3 has 13 residues. The germline gives CDR1 DFQATT, CDR2 SNEGSKA (reference sequence). Trimming stripped 5 bases from V and 3 bases from J, with 14 bases between. CDR3: CSAYVGQLYEQYF. The CDR3 bases are TGCAGTGCTTATGTGGGACAACTCTACGAGCAGTACTTC.

The rearrangement uses TRBV30 and TRBJ2-6; the D is unclear. Per germline, CDR1 GTSNPN and CDR2 SVGIG (reference sequence). Trimming took off 0 bases at V and 0 bases at J, with 9 bases between the two ends. This CDR3 is built from 16 residues. CDR3: CAWSVAGRSGANVLTF. The CDR3 DNA sequence: TGTGCCTGGAGTGTAGCCGGGCGCTCTGGGGCCAACGTCCTGACTTTC.

This clonotype was detected only a few times. The V gene is TRBV20-1, the J gene TRBJ2-3; perhaps TRBD2 as D (6 bases). This CDR3 contains 14 residues. Germline values: CDR1 DFQATT, CDR2 SNEGSKA (reference sequence). V was shortened by 6 bases and J by 2 bases, with 15 bases between the two germline ends. DNA of the CDR3: TGCAGTGCGTGGGACTTACGGAACACAGATACGCAGTATTTT. Translation gives CSAWDLRNTDTQYF.

This rearrangement joins TRBV7-2 to TRBJ2-3; 11 bases map to TRBD2. The CDR3 sequence is 16 residues long. From germline, CDR1 is SGHTA and CDR2 FQGNSA. V dropped 3 bases and J dropped 7; count of bases not matched to a gene: 9. The CDR3: CASSLVAGGPGNTQYF. The CDR3, as DNA: TGTGCCAGCAGCTTGGTAGCGGGAGGGCCGGGGAATACGCAGTATTTT.

The V call is TRBV7-9, the J call TRBJ2-4, with D tentatively TRBD2 (5 bases). The V gene's germline CDR1 is SEHNR and CDR2 FQNEAQ (reference sequence). The CDR3 spans 14 residues. Trimming took off 5 bases at V and 0 bases at J, with 8 bases between the two ends. CDR3 sequence (DNA): TGTGCCAGCAGCGGCGAGGGAGCCAAAAACATTCAGTACTTC. As protein: CASSGEGAKNIQYF. The full variable domain, with the rest looked up from reference TRBV7-9 and TRBJ2-4, is DTGVSQNPRHKITKRGQNVTFRCDPISEHNRLYWYRQTLGQGPEFLTYFQNEAQLEKSRLLSDRFSAERPKGSFSTLEIQRTEQGDSAMYLCASSGEGAKNIQYFGAGTRLSVL.

The V call is TRBV4-3, the J call TRBJ2-7, with D possibly being TRBD1 (7 bases). This CDR3 has 14 residues. The V gene's germline CDR1 is LGHNA and CDR2 YSLEER. Trimming took off 4 bases at V and 4 bases at J, with 14 bases between the two ends. The CDR3 loop is CASSPSRGEYEQYF. In nucleotides, the CDR3 is TGCGCCAGCAGCCCTAGCAGGGGGGAGTACGAGCAGTACTTC.

This clonotype was seen ten or more times. One end of the junction varies from germline; a read error may be responsible. The V gene is TRBV15, the J gene TRBJ1-4, with D perhaps matching TRBD1 (5 bases). The germline V gene has CDR1 LNHNV and CDR2 YYDKDF (reference sequence). The CDR3 spans 13 residues. The CDR3 DNA is TGTGCCACCAACAGACAGTCTAATGAAAAACTGTTTTTT. As protein: CATNRQSNEKLFF.

The chain combines TRBV27 with TRBJ2-7, with 8 bases identical to TRBD2. The CDR3 is 14 amino acids. Trimming took 7 bases from V and 6 from J; bases not matched to a gene: 11. The germline gives CDR1 MNHEY, CDR2 SMNVEV (reference sequence). The CDR3 nucleotides are TGTGCCAGCATGGACGGGGGGGCATTCTCCGAGCAGTACTTC. Residues: CASMDGGAFSEQYF.

This clonotype has a count of ten or more. The chain carries TRBV4-2 and TRBJ2-7; D uncertain. Trimming stripped 4 bases from V and 0 bases from J, with 10 bases between. Germline V gene sequence: CDR1 LGHNA, CDR2 YNFKEQ. The CDR3 is 14 amino acids. CDR3 bases: TGTGCCAGCAGCCCCGGACGCGTCTCCTACGAGCAGTACTTC. Translating it yields CASSPGRVSYEQYF.

This clonotype was detected a few times. The chain employs TRBV12-3 or TRBV12-4 and TRBJ2-7; 12 bases match TRBD2. V lost 7 bases to trimming and J lost 4 bases; unmatched junction nucleotides: 5. This CDR3 region has 14 residues. In DNA, the CDR3 is TGTGCCAGCACCCTGACTAGCGGGAGTTACGAGCAGTACTTC. The encoded protein is CASTLTSGSYEQYF.

This clonotype was detected many times. The rearrangement uses TRBV20-1 and TRBJ2-7, with 9 positions matching TRBD2. The germline V gene encodes CDR1 DFQATT and CDR2 SNEGSKA (reference sequence). CDR3 length: 14 amino acids. With V trimmed by 3 bases and J by 4 bases, 7 bases remained unmatched. The CDR3 sequence: CSASLAGFEYEQYF. The CDR3 nucleotides read TGCAGTGCTAGTCTAGCGGGATTCGAGTACGAGCAGTACTTC.

This clonotype was recorded a few times. The chain recombines TRBV28 with TRBJ2-7; TRBD2 is a possible D gene (5 bases). CDR3 length: 13 amino acids. Per the germline V gene, CDR1 is MDHEN and CDR2 is SYDVKM. With 2 bases removed from V and 2 bases from J, the gap between germline ends came to 7 bases. CDR3: CASSLIGAYEQYF. CDR3 coding DNA: TGTGCCAGCAGTTTAATCGGGGCCTACGAGCAGTACTTC.